One and the same sample provided the 9 T cell receptor beta chains below, sequenced in a study of regulatory T cells in long-lasting Graves disease. Researchers made TCR beta libraries by using iRepertoire HTBI primers and running Arm-PCR on CDR3 regions. TCRdb re-analysed the multiplex PCR reads in MiXCR, keeping a single row per CDR3 protein. The sample has a few hundred thousand distinct CDR3 sequences, around a quarter seen once. As for time point: persistent/refractory GD, antithyroid drugs over 5 years with positive TRAb. Making the TCR library involved RNA that had been extracted from PBMCs. The sequenced sample was peripheral blood mononuclear cells (PBMCs), obtained when the disease was refractory, from a patient treated with antithyroid drugs. The receptors shown here come from a female donor with Graves disease.

Note on this clonotype: A far larger clone is off by one base, so a read error is likely. This chain links TRBV5-1 with TRBJ1-1; a weak D match, TRBD1 (5 bases). The CDR3 is 16 residues long. Germline CDR1 reads SGHRS; CDR2 reads YFSETQ. The CDR3 protein is CASSQEDAGWNTGAFF. Written as DNA, the CDR3 is TGTGCCAGCAGCCAAGAGGATGCAGGGTGGAACACTGGAGCTTTCTTT.

This clonotype showed up just a few times. The chain links TRBV19 to TRBJ1-1; D might be TRBD1 (6 bases). The CDR3 totals 13 residues. Per germline, CDR1 LNHDA and CDR2 SQIVND (reference sequence). The ends were cut back, 8 bases at V and 4 bases at J, with 14 bases in the middle. The CDR3 nucleotides read TGTGCCAGTGAAACCAAGGGGGGCACTGAAGCTTTCTTT. Translation gives CASETKGGTEAFF.

This clonotype was seen a few times. The rearrangement links TRBV20-1 to TRBJ2-7; no clear D. The length of the CDR3 is 15 residues. Trimming removed 1 base from V and 3 bases from J, with 16 bases in between. Germline V gives CDR1 DFQATT, CDR2 SNEGSKA (reference sequence). DNA for the CDR3: TGCAGTGCTAGAGTTTTTGGCCAGGCTCACTACGAGCAGTACTTC. As protein: CSARVFGQAHYEQYF.

The chain uses TRBV12-3 or TRBV12-4 and TRBJ2-2; perhaps TRBD1 as D (6 bases). The V end was cut by 6 bases, the J end by 4 bases, with 21 bases between. The CDR3 extends over 17 amino acids. CDR3 protein: CASSLDQGSFVTGELFF. In DNA form, the CDR3 reads TGTGCCAGCAGCCTCGACCAGGGGTCGTTTGTCACCGGGGAGCTGTTTTTT.

This chain connects TRBV19 to TRBJ1-3; D might be TRBD1 (5 bases). The CDR3 totals 13 residues. V was clipped by 7 bases and J by 7 bases, with 14 bases between them. CDR1 LNHDA and CDR2 SQIVND come from the germline V gene (reference sequence). The CDR3 loop reads CASIGQGWNTIYF. CDR3 coding DNA: TGTGCCAGTATAGGGCAGGGCTGGAACACCATATATTTT.

The V call is TRBV28, the J call TRBJ2-7; perhaps TRBD2 as D (6 bases). There are 15 residues in the CDR3. V was pared by 7 bases and J by 3 bases, with 19 bases between. From germline, CDR1 is MDHEN and CDR2 SYDVKM. CDR3 coding DNA: TGTGCCAGCACCGACGGAGGGCGCGAGAGCTACGAGCAGTACTTC. Translating it yields CASTDGGRESYEQYF.

This clonotype has only a few counts. V usage is TRBV25-1 and J usage is TRBJ1-1; tentatively, D is TRBD1 (5 bases). The CDR3 sequence is 15 residues long. The V and J ends lost 6 bases and 5 bases respectively, with 19 bases between them. The germline V gene has CDR1 MGHDK and CDR2 SYGVNS. CDR3 in DNA: TGTGCCAGCAGAGTGCCCGGGGGGAGAGGGACTGAAGCTTTCTTT. Translation: CASRVPGGRGTEAFF.

This clonotype was picked up a small number of times. The J gene is TRBJ1-1, the V gene TRBV10-3; the match to TRBD1 covers 7 bases. Per the germline V gene, CDR1 is ENHRY and CDR2 is SYGVKD. The CDR3 totals 14 residues. V shed 8 bases and J 0 bases; nucleotides not matched to a gene: 6. The DNA for the CDR3 is TGTGCCATCGGAAGGGACAGCATGAACACTGAAGCTTTCTTT. The encoded protein is CAIGRDSMNTEAFF.

At least ten counts were recorded for this clonotype. The chain's CDR3 is CASRPGLAGIRNYEQYF. CDR3 nucleotides: TGTGCCAGCAGACCTGGACTAGCGGGAATCCGAAACTACGAGCAGTACTTC. V is TRBV12-3 or TRBV12-4 and J is TRBJ2-7; 12 nucleotides match TRBD2. This CDR3 contains 17 residues. The V segment lost 6 bases and the J segment 3 bases; nucleotides outside the gene matches: 12.